The 31 T cell receptor beta chains below come from one sample, sequenced in a study of blood T cell repertoires in COVID-19 (TCRdb year 2020). Libraries were built with the immunoSEQ multiplex PCR assay. TCRdb provides this immuneACCESS table in a form limited to in-frame rearrangements. Some clones are lacking; in checked studies, under half of them reflect an unresolved V gene, and why the rest are absent is not known. Within this sample are some 190,000 clones, with approximately 87% of them counted one time only. Around a sixth of the sample is held by the ten biggest clonotypes. Source material: peripheral blood. The receptor source for this set is a person in their 70s with COVID-19, enrolled during active disease.

The chain is built from TRBV7-2 and TRBJ2-3, with 10 bases that match TRBD1. The length of the CDR3 is 14 residues. The J segment lost 6 bases and the V segment lost 1 base, leaving 1 base of the junction unmatched. Germline V gives CDR1 SGHTA, CDR2 FQGNSA. In DNA form, the CDR3 reads TGTGCCAGCAGCTTAGGACAGGGGGCTGATACGCAGTATTTT. This codes for CASSLGQGADTQYF.

This clone was observed a handful of times. The chain carries TRBV5-1 and TRBJ1-2; TRBD1 aligns across 7 bases. Germline V CDR1 and CDR2: SGHRS, YFSETQ. This CDR3 is 15 amino acids long. V lost 0 bases and J lost 4; bases outside the gene matches: 6. For the CDR3, the DNA is TGCGCCAGCAGCTTGGCCGACAGGGTTCGCTATGGCTACACCTTC. It codes for CASSLADRVRYGYTF.

This clone was detected only a few times. The chain couples TRBV11-2 to TRBJ2-2; the D gene is possibly TRBD1 (5 bases). The germline V gene encodes CDR1 SGHAT and CDR2 FQNNGV. The CDR3 loop spans 13 amino acids. V lost 4 bases and J 6 bases, leaving 9 bases between the germline ends. CDR3 in amino acids: CASSSQGSGELFF. The CDR3 DNA reads TGTGCCAGCAGCTCCCAGGGTTCCGGGGAGCTGTTTTTT.

This clone came up a few times. The chain uses TRBV7-9 and TRBJ2-5, with D maybe TRBD1 (6 bases). In germline, CDR1 is SEHNR, CDR2 FQNEAQ (reference sequence). The ends were cut back, 5 bases at V and 3 bases at J, with 7 bases in the middle. The CDR3 runs to 12 residues. This CDR3 is CASSRTEETQYF. In DNA form, the CDR3 reads TGTGCCAGCAGCCGGACAGAAGAGACCCAGTACTTC.

This chain uses TRBV12-3 or TRBV12-4 with TRBJ1-2; D remains ambiguous. This CDR3 is 13 amino acids long. V lost 7 bases to trimming and J lost 7 bases, with 16 bases between them. For the CDR3, the DNA is TGTGCCAGCATACAGTATGGTCTTGTTGGCTACACCTTC. Translated: CASIQYGLVGYTF.

CDR3 loop: CASSQGTGNEKLFF. The CDR3 DNA sequence: TGTGCCAGCAGCCAAGGGACAGGAAATGAAAAACTGTTTTTT. This chain connects TRBV5-5 to TRBJ1-4; 8 bases are shared with TRBD1. The CDR3 length is 14 residues. J was trimmed by 5 bases and V by 4 bases; bases with no gene match: 4. Germline V gene data show CDR1 as SGHKS and CDR2 as YYEKEE (reference sequence).

V usage is TRBV28 and J usage is TRBJ2-1, with TRBD2 matching 8 bases. Germline assignment: CDR1 MDHEN and CDR2 SYDVKM. The J segment lost 7 bases and the V segment lost 7 bases, leaving 12 bases of the junction unmatched. The CDR3 is 15 amino acids. In DNA, the CDR3 is TGTGCCAGCACCCCCGGGGGGGGGCAAAGTAATGAGCAGTTCTTC. The encoded protein is CASTPGGGQSNEQFF. The full variable domain, with the rest looked up from reference TRBV28 and TRBJ2-1, is DVKVTQSSRYLVKRTGEKVFLECVQDMDHENMFWYRQDPGLGLRLIYFSYDVKMKEKGDIPEGYSVSREKKERFSLILESASTNQTSMYLCASTPGGGQSNEQFFGPGTRLTVL.

The chain joins TRBV4-2 to TRBJ2-4, with D perhaps TRBD2 (6 bases). The germline V and J ends were trimmed by 0 bases and 0 bases, with 12 bases remaining between them. Per the germline V gene, CDR1 is LGHNA and CDR2 is YNFKEQ. The CDR3 length is 17 residues. This chain's CDR3 is CASSQEGGGGAKNIQYF. Here the CDR3 DNA reads TGTGCCAGCAGCCAAGAGGGGGGAGGAGGAGCCAAAAACATTCAGTACTTC.

The chain couples TRBV5-8 to TRBJ2-5; 9 bases are shared with TRBD1. CDR3 length: 15 residues. CDR1 is SGHTS, CDR2 YDEGEE, per germline. The V gene end was trimmed by 4 bases and the J gene end by 6 bases; junction bases not matched to a gene: 10. CDR3: CASSTGTGLAKTQYF. The CDR3, as DNA: TGTGCCAGCAGCACTGGGACAGGGCTGGCGAAGACCCAGTACTTC.

DNA for the CDR3: TGTGCCAGCTCGACCGGGACAGGGAACTCACCCCTCCACTTT. Translating gives CASSTGTGNSPLHF. The genes are TRBV19 and TRBJ1-6; 9 nucleotides align to TRBD1. Germline V gives CDR1 LNHDA, CDR2 SQIVND (reference sequence). J was trimmed by 10 bases and V by 9 bases; bases with no gene match: 10. The CDR3 totals 14 residues.

The chain has TRBV7-9 and TRBJ1-4; weak D call: TRBD1 (6 bases). The CDR3 consists of 12 residues. The germline CDR1 and CDR2 sequences are SEHNR and FQNEAQ (reference sequence). Trimming shortened V by 6 bases and J by 8 bases, and 10 bases separated the two germline ends. The CDR3 reads CASRPDREKLFF. As DNA, the CDR3 is TGTGCCAGCAGACCAGACAGGGAAAAACTGTTTTTT.

The chain has TRBV7-9 and TRBJ1-1, with a tentative D call TRBD1 (5 bases). The length of the CDR3 is 13 residues. The ends were cut back, 3 bases at V and 4 bases at J, with 9 bases in the middle. From germline, CDR1 is SEHNR and CDR2 FQNEAQ (reference sequence). The CDR3 DNA sequence: TGTGCCAGCAGCTTGCCTGGGGCCACTGAAGCTTTCTTT. Encoded protein: CASSLPGATEAFF. The full variable domain, rest sourced from reference TRBV7-9 and TRBJ1-1, is DTGVSQNPRHKITKRGQNVTFRCDPISEHNRLYWYRQTLGQGPEFLTYFQNEAQLEKSRLLSDRFSAERPKGSFSTLEIQRTEQGDSAMYLCASSLPGATEAFFGQGTRLTVV.

This chain connects TRBV15 to TRBJ2-7; 7 bases agree with TRBD1. This CDR3 spans 15 amino acids. V lost 0 bases to trimming and J lost 2 bases; unmatched junction nucleotides: 4. Germline V CDR1 and CDR2: LNHNV, YYDKDF (reference sequence). DNA of the CDR3: TGTGCCACCAGCAGAGACCCGACAGGGACCTACGAGCAGTACTTC. This gives the protein CATSRDPTGTYEQYF.

V gene TRBV6-5 combines with J gene TRBJ1-6, with D possibly TRBD1 on 6 matching bases. The V end was cut by 6 bases, the J end by 6 bases, with 15 bases between. The CDR3 contains 15 residues. CDR1 is MNHEY and CDR2 is SVGAGI in the germline V gene. Here the CDR3 reads CASRPLDRINSPLHF. The CDR3 DNA reads as TGTGCCAGCAGACCCCTGGACAGAATTAATTCACCCCTCCACTTT.

V usage is TRBV28 and J usage is TRBJ1-5; 8 positions match TRBD1. Germline V lookup: CDR1 MDHEN, CDR2 SYDVKM. The V segment lost 11 bases and the J segment 0 bases; nucleotides outside the gene matches: 9. This CDR3 contains 15 residues. The chain's CDR3 is CAAYRGSHSNQPQHF. The CDR3 DNA reads as TGTGCCGCTTACAGGGGGAGTCATAGCAATCAGCCCCAGCATTTT.

This chain joins TRBV12-3 or TRBV12-4 and TRBJ2-5; 7 nucleotides agree with TRBD1. This CDR3 comprises 13 residues. V lost 8 bases, J lost 13 bases, and 16 bases stayed unmatched. The CDR3 nucleotides are TGTGCCAGCGGTACAGGGGTTGAGCGCGCGGGGTACTTC. Translation gives CASGTGVERAGYF.

The V and J genes are TRBV18 and TRBJ2-3; TRBD1 aligns across 8 bases. The CDR3 has 14 residues. The V and J ends lost 6 bases and 4 bases, in that order; junction bases with no gene match: 6. CDR1 KGHSH and CDR2 LQKENI come from the germline V gene. CDR3 in DNA: TGTGCCAGCTCCGGGACAGGAGAGGCAGATACGCAGTATTTT. Protein sequence: CASSGTGEADTQYF.

CDR3 nucleotide sequence: TGTGCCAGCAGCCAAGATAGCTCAGGGGCCGGGGAGCTGTTTTTT. As protein: CASSQDSSGAGELFF. The rearrangement joins TRBV3-1 (or the pseudogene TRBV3-2) to TRBJ2-2, with a tentative D call TRBD1 (6 bases). The CDR3 contains 15 residues. V lost 0 bases and J lost 6, with 11 bases in between. Germline CDR1 is LGHDT and CDR2 is YNNKEL (reference sequence).

The chain has TRBV28 and TRBJ1-2; 9 nucleotides agree with TRBD1. Germline CDR1 is MDHEN and CDR2 is SYDVKM. With V trimmed by 5 bases and J by 7 bases, 14 bases remained unmatched. The CDR3 length is 16 residues. DNA for the CDR3: TGTGCCAGCAGTCGCGCATCCCTACAGGGGGCGCGTGGCTACACCTTC. It encodes CASSRASLQGARGYTF.

A few counts support this clone. This chain uses TRBV5-4 with TRBJ1-2; tentatively, D is TRBD1 (6 bases). Looked up from germline, CDR1 is SGHNT and CDR2 is YYREEE (reference sequence). This CDR3 contains 17 residues. Trimming removed 0 bases at V and 3 bases at J, with 18 bases between. The DNA of the CDR3 is TGTGCCAGCAGCTTGGAGTTCGTGGGGGCGGGGGACTATGGCTACACCTTC. Its protein is CASSLEFVGAGDYGYTF.

V usage is TRBV9 and J usage is TRBJ2-2; D might be TRBD2 (6 bases). CDR3 length: 15 amino acids. Germline-derived CDR1 and CDR2 are SGDLS and YYNGEE. V was pared by 1 base and J by 4 bases, with 11 bases between. This CDR3 is CASSVRGGGTGELFF. Written as DNA, the CDR3 is TGTGCCAGCAGCGTACGGGGAGGAGGCACCGGGGAGCTGTTTTTT.

This clone was detected a few times. The chain uses TRBV4-3 and TRBJ2-1, with 15 bases that match TRBD2. This CDR3 comprises 18 residues. V was clipped by 2 bases and J by 8 bases; unmatched bases: 10. CDR1 LGHNA and CDR2 YSLEER come from the germline V gene. The chain's CDR3 is CASSQSPGTSGGRDEQFF. DNA for the CDR3: TGCGCCAGCAGCCAATCTCCCGGGACTAGCGGGGGGAGGGATGAGCAGTTCTTC.

In its sample, this clone was seen a few times. CDR3 sequence reads: CSASPEGLETQYF. CDR3 nucleotides: TGCAGTGCTAGTCCCGAGGGTCTGGAGACCCAGTACTTC. The rearrangement joins TRBV20-1 to TRBJ2-5; a possible D gene is TRBD2 (5 bases). Germline CDR1 is DFQATT and CDR2 is SNEGSKA (reference sequence). V lost 3 bases, J lost 5 bases, and 13 bases lay in between. CDR3 length: 13 residues.

This chain connects TRBV10-3 to TRBJ1-2; 11 nucleotides agree with TRBD1. This CDR3 has 19 residues. With 2 bases clipped from V and 5 bases from J, the junction kept 16 bases outside the gene matches. CDR1 is ENHRY and CDR2 is SYGVKD in the germline V gene. CDR3 DNA sequence: TGTGCCATCAGTGAGCCGACAAGGACAGGGGGCGCCGAATCGTATGGCTACACCTTC. Residues: CAISEPTRTGGAESYGYTF.

The chain uses TRBV29-1 and TRBJ1-2, with D uncertain. The germline V gene encodes CDR1 SQVTM and CDR2 ANQGSEA. CDR3 length: 12 residues. Trimming removed 4 bases at V and 8 bases at J, with 14 bases between. CDR3 sequence (DNA): TGCAGCGTTGGCCGGGTTTCTCGGGGCTACACCTTC. It translates to CSVGRVSRGYTF. The variable domain in full, completed from reference TRBV29-1 and TRBJ1-2, reads SAVISQKPSRDICQRGTSLTIQCQVDSQVTMMFWYRQQPGQSLTLIATANQGSEATYESGFVIDKFPISRPNLTFSTLTVSNMSPEDSSIYLCSVGRVSRGYTFGSGTRLTVV.

This chain links TRBV6-5 with TRBJ2-7, with D hard to call. CDR1 is MNHEY and CDR2 is SVGAGI in the germline V gene. The CDR3 totals 12 residues. Trimming shortened V by 7 bases and J by 2 bases, and 9 bases separated the two germline ends. CDR3 sequence (DNA): TGTGCCAGCAAGCGTACCGCCTACGAGCAGTACTTC. Protein sequence: CASKRTAYEQYF.

This chain uses TRBV6-5 with TRBJ2-3, with D possibly being TRBD1 (5 bases). Deletions cut 0 bases from V and 5 bases from J, with 12 bases between. CDR3 size: 15 residues. Germline V lookup: CDR1 MNHEY, CDR2 SVGAGI. The CDR3 reads CASSYSGQSGDTQYF. The CDR3, as DNA: TGTGCCAGCAGTTACTCGGGGCAGTCAGGAGATACGCAGTATTTT.

CDR3 bases: TGTGCCAGCAGCTTAGCTGGGGGGACTACGCTCGGTTTGTACGAGCAGTACTTC. This codes for CASSLAGGTTLGLYEQYF. The chain is built from TRBV7-9 and TRBJ2-7; the match to TRBD2 covers 7 bases. With V trimmed by 0 bases and J by 4 bases, 15 bases remained unmatched. The CDR3 sequence is 18 residues long. Germline V gives CDR1 SEHNR, CDR2 FQNEAQ (reference sequence).

This chain links TRBV4-3 with TRBJ2-1, with 8 bases fitting TRBD2. Trimming at V came to 0 bases and at J to 3 bases, leaving 10 bases not matched to a gene. Germline CDR1 reads LGHNA; CDR2 reads YSLEER. The CDR3 runs 18 residues. CDR3 region: CASSQEGGAGALYNEQFF. The CDR3 region has the DNA TGCGCCAGCAGCCAAGAGGGGGGAGCGGGGGCCCTCTACAATGAGCAGTTCTTC.

The gene calls are TRBV3-1 (or the pseudogene TRBV3-2) and TRBJ2-7; tentatively, D is TRBD1 (6 bases). The CDR3 is made up of 14 amino acids. Germline V gene data show CDR1 as LGHDT and CDR2 as YNNKEL (reference sequence). With 1 base removed from V and 4 bases from J, the gap between germline ends came to 11 bases. For the CDR3, the DNA is TGTGCCAGCAGCCAAGGTAACAGGGAATACGAGCAGTACTTC. Its protein product is CASSQGNREYEQYF.

This rearrangement joins TRBV6-2 or TRBV6-3 to TRBJ2-7; maybe TRBD2 (5 bases). The CDR3 has 16 residues. In germline, CDR1 is MNHEY, CDR2 SVGEGT. V was trimmed by 6 bases and J by 4 bases, leaving 22 bases between them. CDR3 DNA: TGTGCCAGCAGCCTCGCCTATTGGAGGTTGGGATACGAGCAGTACTTC. Protein sequence: CASSLAYWRLGYEQYF.